These 9 T cell receptor beta chains were sequenced from one sample in a study of blood T cell repertoires in COVID-19 (dated by TCRdb to the early 2020s). Library creation used the immunoSEQ multiplex PCR assay. The table comes from immuneACCESS by way of TCRdb, which keeps in-frame sequences with V and J called. Part of the clones is missing from these tables; in studies checked, under half for an unresolved V gene and the rest for unknown reasons. The sample table lists approximately 280,000 clones, about four fifths of them with a count of one. The ten largest clones take up less than 5.5% of the sample. Material for sequencing was PBMCs or T cells enriched from blood (not recorded which). The receptors stem from a man aged 35-49 years who had been exposed to COVID-19.

The chain is built from TRBV3-1 (or the pseudogene TRBV3-2) and TRBJ1-1; D is ambiguous. This CDR3 spans 12 amino acids. Trimming took 2 bases from V and 7 from J, leaving 8 bases between them. Germline V gives CDR1 LGHDT, CDR2 YNNKEL (reference sequence). In nucleotides, the CDR3 is TGTGCCAGCAGCCAACCGCGAGGTGAAGCTTTCTTT. Protein: CASSQPRGEAFF.

This chain joins TRBV10-3 and TRBJ2-5, with TRBD2 matching over 7 bases. The CDR3 runs to 14 residues. Germline V gene sequence: CDR1 ENHRY, CDR2 SYGVKD. V shed 6 bases, J shed 6 bases, and the junction held 10 bases outside the gene matches. This CDR3 reads CAIRGQAGIKTQYF. The CDR3 coding sequence is TGTGCCATCAGGGGCCAAGCGGGAATAAAGACCCAGTACTTC.

The chain is built from TRBV6-5 and TRBJ1-2, with 9 bases fitting TRBD1. Trimming removed 1 base from V and 4 bases from J; junction bases left unmatched: 7. Looked up from germline, CDR1 is MNHEY and CDR2 is SVGAGI. The CDR3 is 16 amino acids. CDR3 bases: TGTGCCAGCAGTTACTTTACCGGGACAGGGTCCTATGGCTACACCTTC. Translating gives CASSYFTGTGSYGYTF.

This clone was recorded once. V gene TRBV4-1 combines with J gene TRBJ2-7; TRBD1 matches 8 bases. J lost 3 bases, V lost 1 base, and 14 bases had no gene match. Germline V CDR1 and CDR2: MGHRA, YSYEKL. The CDR3 extends over 18 amino acids. CDR3 region: CASSQAPPTGGVGYEQYF. The CDR3 nucleotides are TGCGCCAGCAGCCAAGCCCCCCCCACAGGGGGTGTCGGCTACGAGCAGTACTTC.

The chain uses TRBV5-5 and TRBJ2-7, with 9 positions matching TRBD1. Germline V gene sequence: CDR1 SGHKS, CDR2 YYEKEE (reference sequence). This CDR3 contains 15 residues. V was clipped by 4 bases and J by 4 bases; unmatched bases: 9. CDR3: CASSEPGQGRYEQYF. As DNA, the CDR3 is TGTGCCAGCAGCGAACCGGGACAGGGTCGATACGAGCAGTACTTC.

J is TRBJ2-7 and V is TRBV29-1; 11 nucleotides align to TRBD1. The germline V gene encodes CDR1 SQVTM and CDR2 ANQGSEA. Losses at the gene ends were 7 bases for V and 4 bases for J; bases not matched to a gene: 3. CDR3 length: 12 residues. The CDR3 DNA reads TGCAGCGGCGGACAGGGGGCATACGAGCAGTACTTC. It yields the protein CSGGQGAYEQYF.

This clone was seen just once. CDR3 in amino acids: CSVEQNYEQYF. CDR3 DNA: TGCAGCGTTGAACAGAACTACGAGCAGTACTTC. The chain employs TRBV29-1 and TRBJ2-7; no clear D. This CDR3 has 11 amino acids. Trimming removed 2 bases at V and 3 bases at J, with 5 bases between. Germline V lookup: CDR1 SQVTM, CDR2 ANQGSEA.

J is TRBJ1-4 and V is TRBV5-1; a possible D gene is TRBD1 (5 bases). This CDR3 contains 14 residues. V was pared by 0 bases and J by 11 bases, with 14 bases between. Looked up from germline, CDR1 is SGHRS and CDR2 is YFSETQ. CDR3 protein: CASSLGQRGVKLFF. The CDR3 nucleotides are TGCGCCAGCAGCTTGGGACAGAGAGGCGTGAAACTGTTTTTT.

The chain joins TRBV6-5 to TRBJ1-3; TRBD1 agrees at 7 bases. Trimming at V came to 6 bases and at J to 2 bases, leaving 4 bases not matched to a gene. CDR1 and CDR2 (germline): MNHEY, SVGAGI. The CDR3 is 14 residues long. CDR3 residues: CASRDGTAGNTIYF. The CDR3 region has the DNA TGTGCCAGCAGAGACGGGACAGCTGGAAACACCATATATTTT.